Following are 32 T cell receptor beta chains from one sample sequenced in a study of blood T cell repertoires in COVID-19. Method: immunoSEQ multiplex PCR; TCRdb's copy keeps in-frame clones and lacks some. This sample carries some 60,000 clones, more than 90% of them seen once, and the ten largest clones take around 1.3%. The sample consisted of peripheral blood. These receptors were obtained from a man aged 55 to 70 with acute or convalescent COVID-19.

The chain is built from TRBV3-1 (or the pseudogene TRBV3-2) and TRBJ1-6; D uncertain. With 3 bases removed from V and 0 bases from J, the gap between germline ends came to 6 bases. The CDR3 is made up of 15 amino acids. In germline, CDR1 is LGHDT, CDR2 YNNKEL (reference sequence). In DNA form, the CDR3 reads TGTGCCAGCAGCCATATTAGCTCCTATAATTCACCCCTCCACTTT. Its translation is CASSHISSYNSPLHF.

The chain is built from TRBV13 and TRBJ2-5; 8 bases agree with TRBD1. This CDR3 contains 14 residues. Unmatched junction bases numbered 4, after V lost 3 bases and J lost 4 bases. Looked up from germline, CDR1 is PRHDT and CDR2 is FYEKMQ (reference sequence). The CDR3 sequence is CASSFQGAVETQYF. CDR3 DNA sequence: TGTGCCAGCAGCTTCCAGGGGGCCGTAGAGACCCAGTACTTC.

CDR3 sequence: CASSPTTGQNTEAFF. The DNA for the CDR3 is TGTGCCAGCTCACCAACGACAGGCCAGAACACTGAAGCTTTCTTT. This chain links TRBV18 with TRBJ1-1, with a tentative D call TRBD1 (6 bases). The CDR3 has 15 residues. CDR1 KGHSH and CDR2 LQKENI come from the germline V gene. V was clipped by 2 bases and J by 1 base, with 11 bases between them.

The rearrangement uses TRBV30 and TRBJ1-1; 8 bases map to TRBD1. J was trimmed by 2 bases and V by 3 bases; bases with no gene match: 2. The CDR3 is 13 residues long. Germline assignment: CDR1 GTSNPN and CDR2 SVGIG (reference sequence). This CDR3 is CAWRTGANTEAFF. DNA for the CDR3: TGTGCCTGGAGGACAGGGGCAAACACTGAAGCTTTCTTT.

In this sample, this clone turned up once. The chain recombines TRBV4-1 with TRBJ2-7; TRBD1 might be the D (6 bases). Germline V CDR1 and CDR2: MGHRA, YSYEKL. Trimming removed 2 bases at V and 7 bases at J, with 15 bases between. The CDR3 sequence is 14 residues long. The CDR3, as DNA: TGCGCCAGCAGCCAAACCGGGACACTTCGGGAGCAGTACTTC. It is translated as CASSQTGTLREQYF.

This chain connects TRBV9 to TRBJ1-2; TRBD1 matches 10 bases. CDR1 is SGDLS and CDR2 is YYNGEE in the germline V gene. CDR3 length: 17 amino acids. V shed 4 bases and J 4 bases; nucleotides not matched to a gene: 13. In nucleotides, the CDR3 is TGTGCCAGCAGCCCCCGACAGGGGGCGCTTGATGGCTATGGCTACACCTTC. Its protein product is CASSPRQGALDGYGYTF.

This clone was recorded once. V usage is TRBV15 and J usage is TRBJ2-6, with 11 bases lining up with TRBD1. Germline values: CDR1 LNHNV, CDR2 YYDKDF (reference sequence). V shed 3 bases and J 4 bases; nucleotides not matched to a gene: 8. The CDR3 runs to 18 residues. The CDR3 protein is CATSRIGQGASGANVLTF. The CDR3, as DNA: TGTGCCACCAGCAGGATTGGACAGGGGGCTTCCGGGGCCAACGTCCTGACTTTC.

The V gene is TRBV4-1, the J gene TRBJ1-2; TRBD1 might be the D (5 bases). V was trimmed by 0 bases and J by 0 bases, leaving 8 bases between them. This CDR3 is 15 amino acids long. Germline-derived CDR1 and CDR2 are MGHRA and YSYEKL. Here the CDR3 DNA reads TGCGCCAGCAGCCAAGAGCAGGGTTCTAACTATGGCTACACCTTC. Amino acid sequence: CASSQEQGSNYGYTF.

The rearrangement joins TRBV11-2 to TRBJ1-5; D perhaps matches TRBD1 (6 bases). This CDR3 region has 13 residues. Trimming removed 2 bases from V and 4 bases from J, with 6 bases in between. Germline lookup yields CDR1 SGHAT and CDR2 FQNNGV. The chain's CDR3 is CASSLQGNQPQHF. In nucleotides, the CDR3 is TGTGCCAGCAGCTTACAGGGGAATCAGCCCCAGCATTTT.

CDR3 nucleotide sequence: TGTGCCAGTACTGGGACTATATACGAGCAGTACTTC. It codes for CASTGTIYEQYF. The chain carries TRBV28 and TRBJ2-7, with 7 bases fitting TRBD2. Germline lookup yields CDR1 MDHEN and CDR2 SYDVKM. Losses at the gene ends were 9 bases for V and 4 bases for J; bases not matched to a gene: 6. The CDR3 contains 12 residues.

This clone has just a few counts. V usage is TRBV5-6 and J usage is TRBJ1-2, with D possibly being TRBD1 (6 bases). The CDR3 loop spans 15 amino acids. V was pared by 2 bases and J by 8 bases, with 19 bases between. The germline V gene has CDR1 SGHDT and CDR2 YYEEEE. CDR3 sequence: CASSLRTVSNSGYTF. The CDR3, as DNA: TGTGCCAGCAGCTTAAGGACAGTTTCGAATTCGGGCTACACCTTC. Supplemented by reference TRBV5-6 and TRBJ1-2, the full variable domain reads DAGVTQSPTHLIKTRGQQVTLRCSPKSGHDTVSWYQQALGQGPQFIFQYYEEEERQRGNFPDRFSGHQFPNYSSELNVNALLLGDSALYLCASSLRTVSNSGYTFGSGTRLTVV.

This chain links TRBV18 with TRBJ1-1; TRBD1 aligns across 8 bases. Germline lookup yields CDR1 KGHSH and CDR2 LQKENI. The ends lost 3 bases at V and 0 bases at J; junction bases unmatched: 21. The length of the CDR3 is 21 residues. CDR3 bases: TGTGCCAGCTCACCCGAAAGGCCAACAGGGGGGGGACTTCGTTTGAACACTGAAGCTTTCTTT. Its translation: CASSPERPTGGGLRLNTEAFF.

V is TRBV19 and J is TRBJ1-5, with TRBD1 identical over 8 bases. CDR1 is LNHDA and CDR2 is SQIVND in the germline V gene (reference sequence). J was trimmed by 9 bases and V by 6 bases; bases with no gene match: 10. The CDR3 runs to 14 residues. The CDR3 loop reads CASSTSGGLGPQHF. CDR3 DNA: TGTGCCAGTAGCACCTCAGGGGGCTTGGGGCCCCAGCATTTT. Full variable domain (missing parts from reference TRBV19 and TRBJ1-5): DGGITQSPKYLFRKEGQNVTLSCEQNLNHDAMYWYRQDPGQGLRLIYYSQIVNDFQKGDIAEGYSVSREKKESFPLTVTSAQKNPTAFYLCASSTSGGLGPQHFGDGTRLSIL.

This chain links TRBV5-1 with TRBJ1-2, with 8 bases identical to TRBD1. Germline V gives CDR1 SGHRS, CDR2 YFSETQ. Trimming at V came to 0 bases and at J to 8 bases, leaving 3 bases not matched to a gene. This CDR3 spans 13 amino acids. CDR3: CASSLAGGRGYTF. Written as DNA, the CDR3 is TGCGCCAGCAGCTTGGCAGGGGGCAGGGGCTACACCTTC.

This clone was detected only once. The rearrangement uses TRBV5-1 and TRBJ2-2, with TRBD1 matching 8 bases. Germline trimming cut 0 bases from V and 2 bases from J; bases unmatched to any gene: 3. This CDR3 is built from 16 residues. Germline CDR1 and CDR2: SGHRS and YFSETQ. The chain's CDR3 is CASSLGTGTNTGELFF. In DNA form, the CDR3 reads TGCGCCAGCAGCTTGGGGACAGGGACAAACACCGGGGAGCTGTTTTTT.

The chain has TRBV5-4 and TRBJ2-1; 11 nucleotides line up with TRBD2. V dropped 0 bases and J dropped 9; count of bases not matched to a gene: 8. This CDR3 is built from 16 residues. The germline V gene has CDR1 SGHNT and CDR2 YYREEE (reference sequence). In nucleotides, the CDR3 is TGTGCCAGCAGCTTGGGGGGCACTAGCGGGGGCTCTGAGCAGTTCTTC. It is translated as CASSLGGTSGGSEQFF.

This chain links TRBV6-5 with TRBJ1-1, with D possibly TRBD1 on 5 matching bases. V lost 5 bases and J 7 bases, leaving 17 bases between the germline ends. The CDR3 loop spans 14 amino acids. Germline-derived CDR1 and CDR2 are MNHEY and SVGAGI. The CDR3 DNA follows: TGTGCCAGCAGTAATTTTCCAGGGTCTGGTGAAGCTTTCTTT. This encodes CASSNFPGSGEAFF.

The CDR3 region is CASSLPTGGTEAFF. CDR3 nucleotide sequence: TGTGCCAGCAGCTTACCGACAGGGGGCACTGAAGCTTTCTTT. The chain couples TRBV7-9 to TRBJ1-1, with 9 bases matching TRBD1. V lost 2 bases, J lost 4 bases, and 2 bases stayed unmatched. The CDR3 has 14 residues. Germline V lookup: CDR1 SEHNR, CDR2 FQNEAQ (reference sequence).

The V gene is TRBV29-1, the J gene TRBJ2-6, with TRBD1 identical over 11 bases. After removal of 5 bases from V and 0 bases from J, the junction contained 9 bases not matched to a gene. Germline V gives CDR1 SQVTM, CDR2 ANQGSEA. The CDR3 is 18 residues long. CDR3 amino acids: CSVTRPGTGGSGANVLTF. The CDR3 DNA reads as TGCAGCGTTACCCGACCCGGGACAGGGGGCTCTGGGGCCAACGTCCTGACTTTC.

V usage is TRBV15 and J usage is TRBJ1-1; possibly TRBD1 for D (5 bases). The CDR3 contains 14 residues. V lost 0 bases, J lost 1 base, and 6 bases lay in between. Looked up from germline, CDR1 is LNHNV and CDR2 is YYDKDF (reference sequence). As DNA, the CDR3 is TGTGCCACCAGCAGAGACGGGGGGAACACTGAAGCTTTCTTT. This translates into CATSRDGGNTEAFF.

The rearrangement joins TRBV6-1 to TRBJ2-7; 11 nucleotides line up with TRBD1. This CDR3 comprises 15 residues. Germline assignment: CDR1 MNHNS and CDR2 SASEGT. Trimming removed 2 bases from V and 5 bases from J; junction bases left unmatched: 5. The CDR3 spells CASSERWTGGHEQYF. Here the CDR3 DNA reads TGTGCCAGCAGTGAAAGATGGACAGGGGGCCACGAGCAGTACTTC.

This sequence joins TRBV18 and TRBJ1-1, with 7 positions matching TRBD1. Germline-derived CDR1 and CDR2 are KGHSH and LQKENI. Trimming removed 5 bases from V and 11 bases from J; junction bases left unmatched: 5. This CDR3 has 11 residues. CDR3 sequence (DNA): TGTGCCAGCTCAGTTGACAGGGAGGCTTTCTTT. Residues: CASSVDREAFF.

The rearrangement links TRBV10-3 to TRBJ2-7; 7 bases match TRBD2. The germline gives CDR1 ENHRY, CDR2 SYGVKD. This CDR3 has 14 amino acids. With 6 bases clipped from V and 3 bases from J, the junction kept 8 bases outside the gene matches. DNA for the CDR3: TGTGCCATCAGCAATAGCGGGTTGGGCTACGAGCAGTACTTC. It encodes CAISNSGLGYEQYF.

The chain combines TRBV6-6 with TRBJ1-1, with 9 bases identical to TRBD1. Germline V gene lookup returns CDR1 MNHNY and CDR2 SVGAGI (reference sequence). CDR3 length equals 14 residues. The junction had 10 bases not matched to a gene; V was cut back by 9 bases and J by 5 bases. CDR3 DNA: TGTGCCAGTTCCCCGGGACAGGGTAGGACTGAAGCTTTCTTT. Residues: CASSPGQGRTEAFF.

DNA for the CDR3: TGTGCCAGCAGCCCCAGGGACTCGAATGAGCAGTTCTTC. Its protein product is CASSPRDSNEQFF. The V gene is TRBV12-3 or TRBV12-4, the J gene TRBJ2-1, with D tentatively TRBD2 (6 bases). The CDR3 runs to 13 residues. V lost 6 bases, J lost 7 bases, and 13 bases lay in between.

This rearrangement joins TRBV27 to TRBJ2-5; TRBD2 matches at 9 bases. CDR3 length: 15 amino acids. V lost 4 bases and J lost 5; bases outside the gene matches: 8. CDR1 is MNHEY, CDR2 SMNVEV, per germline (reference sequence). The CDR3 DNA sequence: TGTGCCAGCAGTTCACCCTTGGCGGGGGGGGAGACCCAGTACTTC. Protein: CASSSPLAGGETQYF.

The chain employs TRBV7-8 and TRBJ2-7; TRBD1 matches 8 bases. The J segment lost 0 bases and the V segment lost 3 bases, leaving 13 bases of the junction unmatched. CDR1 is SGHVS and CDR2 is FQNEAQ in the germline V gene. There are 18 residues in the CDR3. The CDR3 nucleotides read TGTGCCAGCAGCTTTCTTTCTGCTGTCGGGACAGGCTCCTACGAGCAGTACTTC. Encoded protein: CASSFLSAVGTGSYEQYF.

V and J are TRBV11-2 and TRBJ1-5; 8 nucleotides agree with TRBD1. Germline CDR1 SGHAT, CDR2 FQNNGV. This CDR3 spans 14 amino acids. V trimming: 5 bases; J trimming: 6 bases; junction bases outside the gene matches: 6. The CDR3 loop reads CASSRTGIGQPQHF. The CDR3 nucleotides are TGTGCCAGCAGCCGGACAGGGATAGGTCAGCCCCAGCATTTT.

The chain links TRBV27 to TRBJ2-2; D gene uncertain. CDR3 length: 14 amino acids. Germline lookup yields CDR1 MNHEY and CDR2 SMNVEV (reference sequence). Trimming cost V 8 bases and J 0 bases, with 10 bases left between them. The CDR3 region is CASSFFANTGELFF. CDR3 sequence (DNA): TGTGCCAGCTCTTTCTTCGCGAACACCGGGGAGCTGTTTTTT.

The chain recombines TRBV19 with TRBJ1-3; the D gene is possibly TRBD1 (6 bases). CDR1 is LNHDA, CDR2 SQIVND, per germline (reference sequence). The CDR3 is 16 amino acids. Deletions cut 4 bases from V and 4 bases from J, with 17 bases between. CDR3 sequence reads: CASSTSTGGGGNTIYF. CDR3 in DNA: TGTGCCAGTAGTACCTCGACGGGGGGCGGCGGAAACACCATATATTTT. Complete variable domain (other parts from reference TRBV19 and TRBJ1-3): DGGITQSPKYLFRKEGQNVTLSCEQNLNHDAMYWYRQDPGQGLRLIYYSQIVNDFQKGDIAEGYSVSREKKESFPLTVTSAQKNPTAFYLCASSTSTGGGGNTIYFGEGSWLTVV.

This chain uses TRBV6-1 with TRBJ1-1; 11 nucleotides line up with TRBD1. V trimming: 2 bases; J trimming: 0 bases; junction bases outside the gene matches: 11. The CDR3 contains 19 residues. Per the germline V gene, CDR1 is MNHNS and CDR2 is SASEGT. The CDR3 DNA follows: TGTGCCAGCAGTGAACCCTCGGACAGGGGGCGGATGATGAACACTGAAGCTTTCTTT. It codes for CASSEPSDRGRMMNTEAFF.

The V call is TRBV29-1, the J call TRBJ2-1; TRBD1 might be the D (6 bases). The germline gives CDR1 SQVTM, CDR2 ANQGSEA. Trimming cost V 7 bases and J 2 bases, with 12 bases left between them. The CDR3 runs 13 residues. CDR3 nucleotide sequence: TGCAGCGCTGATAGGGGGACCTACAATGAGCAGTTCTTC. Protein: CSADRGTYNEQFF.